These 6 T cell receptor beta chains were all obtained from the same sample, sequenced in a study of cytomegalovirus exposure and HLA in healthy donors. TCRdb's copy holds only in-frame clones and misses some; the assay was immunoSEQ multiplex PCR. The table records roughly 150,000 clones, around nine tenths of them present only once. What was sequenced was PBMCs. The source is a woman younger than 35 in good health and CMV-seronegative.

CDR3: CASSLAPDSTYEQYF. The DNA of the CDR3 is TGCGCCAGCAGCTTGGCCCCGGACAGTACCTACGAGCAGTACTTC. The genes are TRBV5-1 and TRBJ2-7, with D possibly TRBD1 on 6 matching bases. Germline V lookup: CDR1 SGHRS, CDR2 YFSETQ. The CDR3 loop spans 15 amino acids. V lost 0 bases, J lost 2 bases, and 12 bases lay in between.

This clone was found a few times. V gene TRBV6-5 combines with J gene TRBJ2-7; TRBD2 is a possible D gene (5 bases). The CDR3 sequence is 12 residues long. Looked up from germline, CDR1 is MNHEY and CDR2 is SVGAGI. The CDR3, as DNA: TGTGCTACCCGTCGGACTGCCTACGAGCAGTACTTC. It specifies CATRRTAYEQYF.

The chain links TRBV10-3 to TRBJ2-3, with a weak D call TRBD1 (6 bases). The V gene lost 5 bases and the J gene lost 0 bases, with 12 bases spanning the gap. Looked up from germline, CDR1 is ENHRY and CDR2 is SYGVKD. This CDR3 spans 15 amino acids. The CDR3 nucleotides are TGTGCCATCAGTAGGGGGAGCGGTAGCACAGATACGCAGTATTTT. It translates to CAISRGSGSTDTQYF.

The chain employs TRBV12-5 and TRBJ1-2; 9 nucleotides align to TRBD1. The trim removed 1 base at V and 4 bases at J, leaving 4 bases unmatched. Germline-derived CDR1 and CDR2 are LGHNT and FRNRAP. This CDR3 comprises 15 residues. This CDR3 reads CASGLGQGVGYGYTF. CDR3 nucleotide sequence: TGTGCTAGTGGTTTGGGACAGGGGGTAGGCTATGGCTACACCTTC. Full variable domain (rest looked up from reference TRBV12-5 and TRBJ1-2): DARVTQTPRHKVTEMGQEVTMRCQPILGHNTVFWYRQTMMQGLELLAYFRNRAPLDDSGMPKDRFSAEMPDATLATLKIQPSEPRDSAVYFCASGLGQGVGYGYTFGSGTRLTVV.

This clone was observed a few times. The V call is TRBV10-2, the J call TRBJ1-2, with 8 positions matching TRBD1. Germline values: CDR1 WSHSY, CDR2 SAAADI. CDR3 length: 12 amino acids. The ends lost 11 bases at V and 6 bases at J; junction bases unmatched: 8. CDR3 sequence: CAVRQGIDGYTF. The CDR3 bases are TGCGCCGTGCGACAGGGGATTGATGGCTACACCTTC.

The chain employs TRBV6-1 and TRBJ1-5; tentatively, D is TRBD1 (6 bases). The CDR3 loop spans 17 amino acids. CDR1 MNHNS and CDR2 SASEGT come from the germline V gene. The ends were cut back, 0 bases at V and 0 bases at J, with 12 bases in the middle. The CDR3 coding sequence is TGTGCCAGCAGTGAAGCACGTGGGGGCTATAGCAATCAGCCCCAGCATTTT. It is translated as CASSEARGGYSNQPQHF.